Listed below are T cell receptor beta chains from one sample, sequenced in a study of T cells in Graves' hyperthyroidism and ophthalmopathy. TCRdb reanalysed the multiplex PCR reads using MiXCR and keeps one entry per CDR3 protein. The sample yields about 360,000 distinct CDR3 sequences, less than 15% seen once. The sample was blood. These receptors came from a woman under 30 with Graves' hyperthyroidism. Each CDR3 is given with its conserved first and last residue. Each record gives: D gene, clone size, J gene, V gene, CDR3 DNA, CDR3 protein. A D gene is named only where the DNA matches it firmly. Clone size is given for some rows only: seen once, a few or many times, or a class if the clone is expanded.

-,many,TRBJ2-5,TRBV28,TGTGCCAGCAGTTCTCAGGATGAGACCCAGTACTTC,CASSSQDETQYF
TRBD1,many,TRBJ2-1,TRBV24-1,TGTGCCACCAGTGATGTTTCGGGGACAGGGGGAAAGAATGAGCAGTTCTTC,CATSDVSGTGGKNEQFF
TRBD1,few,TRBJ1-3,TRBV6-2/TRBV6-3,TGTGCCAGCAGTTCCGGGACAGGGGGCACGGGAAACACCATATATTTT,CASSSGTGGTGNTIYF
-,many,TRBJ1-2,TRBV2,TGTGCCAGCAGAATGGGGGACTATGGCTACACCTTC,CASRMGDYGYTF
-,many,TRBJ1-1,TRBV30,TGTGCCTGGGGGACAAGCTTGAACACTGAAGCTTTCTTT,CAWGTSLNTEAFF
TRBD1,once,TRBJ2-7,TRBV2,TGTGCCAGACGGGACAGCGGATACGAGCAGTACTTC,CARRDSGYEQYF
-,many,TRBJ2-1,TRBV11-3,TGTGCCAGCAGCTCGACCCGGGGAGGTAATGAGCAGTTCTTC,CASSSTRGGNEQFF
TRBD1,many,TRBJ2-5,TRBV11-2,TGTGCCAGCAGCTTAAGATCCACAGGGGGCCGAGAGACCCAGTACTTC,CASSLRSTGGRETQYF
TRBD2,many,TRBJ2-2,TRBV3-1,TGTGCCAGCAGCCGATGGGTAGCGGGGGGACCCGGGGAGCTGTTTTTT,CASSRWVAGGPGELFF
-,many,TRBJ1-1,TRBV15,TGTGCCACCAGCGCTTCCGGCCTCCTTCTGGGGATGAACACTGAAGCTTTCTTT,CATSASGLLLGMNTEAFF
-,many,TRBJ2-1,TRBV18,TGTGCCAGCTCATCGACCCCCCCCATCAATGAGCAGTTCTTC,CASSSTPPINEQFF
TRBD2,many,TRBJ2-7,TRBV6-1,TGTGCCAGCAGTTCCGCATCTAGCGGGTCCTCCTACGAGCAGTACTTC,CASSSASSGSSYEQYF
-,-,TRBJ2-5,TRBV5-1,TGCGCCAGCAGCTCGGGGGCGGGCCAAGAGACCCAGTACTTC,CASSSGAGQETQYF
TRBD1,few,TRBJ2-7,TRBV29-1,TGCAGCGCGAATTCGGGACAGGGATACTCCTACGAGCAGTACTTC,CSANSGQGYSYEQYF
-,many,TRBJ2-7,TRBV2,TGTGCCACCCAAGGGTACGAGCAGTACTTC,CATQGYEQYF
-,many,TRBJ1-1,TRBV6-1,TGTGCCAGCATTAAGGGTCAGGGAATGAACACTGAAGCTTTCTTT,CASIKGQGMNTEAFF
-,few,TRBJ2-7,TRBV3-1,TGTGCCAGCAGCTCCCGTTCTTTAATTCCCGAGCAGTACTTC,CASSSRSLIPEQYF
TRBD1,-,TRBJ2-5,TRBV7-9,TGTGCCAGCAGCGACAGGGCGGGCCGGATCCAAGAGACCCAGTACTTC,CASSDRAGRIQETQYF
TRBD1,-,TRBJ2-5,TRBV19,TGTGCCAGTAGTATTGAAGGGGGCGTGGAGACCCAGTACTTC,CASSIEGGVETQYF
TRBD2,many,TRBJ2-7,TRBV7-2,TGTGCCAGCAGCTTACAACTGGGACTAGCGGGCTCCTACGAGCAGTACTTC,CASSLQLGLAGSYEQYF
-,many,TRBJ2-2,TRBV11-3,TGTGCCAGCAGTGGGACGGTGAACACCGGGGAGCTGTTTTTT,CASSGTVNTGELFF
-,-,TRBJ2-1,TRBV4-3,TGCGCCAGCAGCCCGGAGTTGACCCGGAGCTCCTACAATGAGCAGTTCTTC,CASSPELTRSSYNEQFF
-,many,TRBJ2-7,TRBV5-1,TGCGCCAGCAACGCCGGAACGGACAGTTCCTACGAGCAGTACTTC,CASNAGTDSSYEQYF